This TCR beta chain was profiled in a study of T cell clonotyping in hematopoietic cell transplantation. Study summary: Pretransplant recipient samples were taken after cytoreduction. Study results and caveats: CD4 and CD8 repertoire contributions could not be separated without sorting.

A note on this clone: Its antigen is not identified.

Germline assignment: CDR1 KGHSH and CDR2 LQKENI. Trimming cost V 5 bases and J 5 bases, with 10 bases left between them. There are 12 residues in the CDR3. The table came from immunoSEQ multiplex PCR; TCRdb's copy has only in-frame clones and leaves some out. The sample lists 20,000 to 30,000 clones; 75% to 85% were seen once. The time point was: recipient sample about 28 days before transplant, after cytoreduction. Blood collection times were about day -28 and days 30, 100, 180 posttransplant. The sequence was obtained from an older woman with acute myeloid leukemia. Some clones in this sample may be carry-over from other donors' samples. The V call is TRBV18, the J call TRBJ2-7; no firm D call. The starting material was peripheral blood mononuclear cells, obtained before stem cell transplant. In DNA, the CDR3 is TGTGCCAGCTCATCCTCAGCAGACGAGCAGTACTTC. Amino acids: CASSSSADEQYF.